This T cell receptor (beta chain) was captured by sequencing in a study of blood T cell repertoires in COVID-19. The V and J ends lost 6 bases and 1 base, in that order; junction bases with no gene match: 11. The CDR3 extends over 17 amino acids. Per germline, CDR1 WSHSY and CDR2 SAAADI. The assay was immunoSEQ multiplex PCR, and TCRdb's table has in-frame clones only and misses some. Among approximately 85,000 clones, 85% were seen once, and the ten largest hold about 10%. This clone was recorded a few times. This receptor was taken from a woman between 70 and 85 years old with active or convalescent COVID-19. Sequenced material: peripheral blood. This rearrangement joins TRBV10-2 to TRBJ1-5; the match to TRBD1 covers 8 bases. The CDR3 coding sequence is TGCGCCAGCAGGGCGGAGGGAACAGGGGGAAGCAATCAGCCCCAGCATTTT. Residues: CASRAEGTGGSNQPQHF.